This T cell receptor (beta chain) was observed in a study of blood T cell repertoires in COVID-19. Background on the study: Both acute and convalescent COVID-19 samples were obtained from the United States, Italy and Spain. Sample material is recorded as cDNA or gDNA derived from T cells, B-cell-depleted T cells, or PBMCs.

How the authors handled the data: It was from reference gene primer amplification that nucleated cell counts were estimated. Assay: immunoSEQ multiplex PCR; the TCRdb copy retains only in-frame clones and omits some. V and J calls and clone size are given by that table; D and trimming were obtained from the DNA. Among 150,000 to 200,000 clones listed, over 75% were seen once. V was shortened by 3 bases and J by 7 bases, with 12 bases between the two germline ends. Germline-derived CDR1 and CDR2 are MNHEY and SMNVEV (reference sequence). The CDR3 totals 13 residues. The V call is TRBV27, the J call TRBJ1-2, with unresolved D. The sequence came from a woman over 75 with active or convalescent COVID-19. Sequenced sample: peripheral blood. The CDR3 here is CASSLTGNPGYTF. The CDR3 region has the DNA TGTGCCAGCAGTTTGACGGGGAATCCTGGCTACACCTTC.